Listed here is a single TCR beta chain. What it recognizes is unknown. The read terminates 3 residues before the CDR3 end, so the remaining end is supplied by the germline J gene. This sample is drawn from a study of T cells in women clearing cervical HPV infection. Study context: Case blood was drawn when the lesion was first found; control blood after infection became undetectable.

The protocol was immunoSEQ multiplex PCR, while the TCRdb copy is restricted to in-frame clones and leaves out a portion. The specimen's table records about 39,000 clones. Germline assignment: CDR1 SGHRS and CDR2 YFSETQ. The junction had 13 bases not matched to a gene; V was cut back by 4 bases and J by 5 bases. The CDR3 is 16 amino acids. Findings and caveats of the study: TRBV6-7 abundance was lower in cases than controls (around 0.1% versus 0.15%).

Each participant carried one incident cervical HPV16 infection only. The clonotype originates from a woman aged 18 to 75 with a cervical HPV16 infection that either progressed to CIN3+ or cleared (not recorded which). The V call is TRBV5-1, the J call TRBJ2-7, with 9 bases that match TRBD1. Input material: blood buffy coat. CDR3 DNA, as far as it was read: TGCGCCAGCAGCCCGGTGGGACAGGGTATGATCGACGAG. Translated: CASSPVGQGMIDE. The whole CDR3 sequence is CASSPVGQGMIDEQYF. The whole variable domain, remainder taken from reference TRBV5-1 and TRBJ2-7, is KAGVTQTPRYLIKTRGQQVTLSCSPISGHRSVSWYQQTPGQGLQFLFEYFSETQRNKGNFPGRFSGRQFSNSRSEMNVSTLELGDSALYLCASSPVGQGMIDEQYFGPGTRLTVT.